These T cell receptor beta chains were read from a single sample in a study of T cells after yellow fever vaccination. TCRdb ran MiXCR on the 5' RACE reads and lists one entry per CDR3 protein. The table includes approximately 31,000 distinct CDR3 sequences, under 12% detected once. The sequences come from PBMCs, either bulk or a sorted T-cell subset (CD4+, CD8+, memory, or dextramer-sorted; not recorded which), collected roughly 15 days after the first yellow fever vaccination. Every receptor here comes from a young man who received the YFV17D yellow fever vaccine. The CDR3 runs from the conserved cysteine through the conserved F or W. The D gene is left open where the match is weak. The listing skips clone size in some rows; elsewhere it reads once, few, many or a size class.

abundance | j_gene | v_gene | d_gene | CDR3aa | CDR3nt
many | TRBJ2-1 | TRBV6-2/TRBV6-3 | TRBD2 | CASSYWDYGHPPIFLEQFF | TGTGCCAGCAGTTATTGGGACTATGGGCACCCGCCCATTTTTCTTGAGCAGTTCTTC
many | TRBJ2-3 | TRBV4-3 | . | CASSPAPPHSTDTQYF | TGCGCCAGCAGCCCAGCCCCACCCCATAGCACAGATACGCAGTATTTT
. | TRBJ2-7 | TRBV5-5 | . | CAIGPGLFYEQYF | TGTGCCATCGGCCCAGGGCTCTTCTACGAGCAGTACTTC
many | TRBJ2-3 | TRBV4-3 | TRBD2 | CASSHVGLAAQYF | TGCGCCAGCAGCCATGTGGGACTAGCCGCCCAGTATTTT
many | TRBJ2-5 | TRBV19 | TRBD2 | CASSTGGETQYF | TGTGCCAGTAGTACCGGGGGGGAGACCCAGTACTTC
many | TRBJ1-1 | TRBV28 | TRBD1 | CASRQGNSDWTEAFF | TGTGCCAGCAGACAGGGGAATTCGGATTGGACTGAAGCTTTCTTT
once | TRBJ2-1 | TRBV7-2 | TRBD2 | CASSLAGGYNEQFF | TGTGCCAGCAGCTTAGCGGGGGGGTACAATGAGCAGTTCTTC
many | TRBJ2-5 | TRBV24-1 | TRBD1 | CATSDPTGVQETQYF | TGTGCCACCAGTGACCCGACAGGGGTCCAAGAGACCCAGTACTTC
. | TRBJ1-6 | TRBV7-2 | TRBD1 | CASRMAGTAYNSPLHF | TGTGCCAGCCGCATGGCCGGGACAGCCTATAATTCACCCCTCCACTTT
many | TRBJ2-2 | TRBV9 | TRBD2 | CASSQQQLAGATTGELFF | TGTGCCAGCAGTCAACAACAACTAGCGGGGGCCACCACCGGGGAGCTGTTTTTT
. | TRBJ1-2 | TRBV7-8 | . | CASRLDGGGYTF | TGTGCCAGCAGATTAGACGGCGGGGGCTACACCTTT
many | TRBJ2-3 | TRBV5-4 | . | CASSSRDLPSTDTQYF | TGTGCCAGCAGCAGCAGGGATTTACCTAGCACAGATACGCAGTATTTT
many | TRBJ2-3 | TRBV28 | . | CASLYRVGTDTQYF | TGTGCCAGCCTCTACAGGGTTGGGACAGATACGCAGTATTTT
many | TRBJ2-7 | TRBV7-8 | . | CASSPERGSYEQYF | TGTGCCAGCAGCCCCGAGAGGGGGAGCTACGAGCAGTACTTC
many | TRBJ1-2 | TRBV5-1 | . | CASSWNQGSGGIRGYTF | TGCGCCAGCAGCTGGAACCAGGGGTCTGGCGGGATCCGTGGCTACACCTTC
many | TRBJ2-1 | TRBV11-1 | TRBD1 | CASSLGQGNHNEQFF | TGTGCCAGCAGCTTAGGACAGGGGAACCACAATGAGCAGTTCTTC
many | TRBJ1-2 | TRBV6-2/TRBV6-3 | . | CASSQDGTTGFYGYTF | TGTGCCAGCAGCCAAGACGGGACAACGGGCTTCTATGGCTACACCTTC
many | TRBJ2-5 | TRBV7-2 | . | CASSLARETQYF | TGTGCCAGCAGTTTGGCCCGGGAGACCCAGTACTTC
many | TRBJ2-2 | TRBV9 | . | CASSVQGSTGELFF | TGTGCCAGCAGCGTACAGGGGAGCACCGGGGAGCTGTTTTTT
many | TRBJ2-1 | TRBV6-1 | . | CASSGWTGGQFNEQFF | TGTGCCAGCAGTGGATGGACCGGGGGACAGTTCAATGAGCAGTTCTTC
many | TRBJ1-5 | TRBV7-2 | . | CASSFLGAHQPQHF | TGTGCCAGCAGCTTCCTCGGGGCGCATCAGCCCCAGCATTTT
many | TRBJ1-2 | TRBV27 | . | CASSLAGKRGYTF | TGTGCCAGCAGTTTAGCAGGGAAACGTGGCTACACCTTC
many | TRBJ1-2 | TRBV1 | . | CTSSVRQGEGYGYTF | TGCACCAGCAGCGTCCGACAGGGGGAGGGCTATGGCTACACCTTC
many | TRBJ2-3 | TRBV27 | . | CASSSEDSPSSTDTQYF | TGTGCCAGCAGTTCCGAGGACAGTCCCTCTAGCACAGATACGCAGTATTTT
many | TRBJ2-1 | TRBV6-2/TRBV6-3 | TRBD2 | CASRGGLAGVPLYNEQFF | TGTGCCAGCAGGGGTGGACTAGCGGGGGTACCCCTCTACAATGAGCAGTTCTTC
many | TRBJ2-2 | TRBV5-5 | . | CASSLGLTGELFF | TGTGCCAGCAGCTTGGGGCTTACCGGGGAGCTGTTTTTT
few | TRBJ2-7 | TRBV24-1 | . | CATSDPHEARGRGGRLEQYF | TGTGCCACCAGTGATCCACACGAGGCCCGTGGACGAGGCGGCAGGCTCGAGCAGTACTTC
many | TRBJ1-1 | TRBV5-6 | . | CASSLDFGSMNTEAFF | TGTGCCAGCAGCTTGGACTTTGGGAGCATGAACACTGAAGCTTTCTTT
many | TRBJ1-2 | TRBV11-2 | . | CASSLDRSGYTF | TGTGCCAGCAGCTTAGATAGGAGTGGCTACACCTTC
many | TRBJ1-5 | TRBV4-3 | . | CASSRQLGNQPQHF | TGCGCCAGCAGCCGCCAGTTGGGCAATCAGCCCCAGCATTTT
many | TRBJ2-7 | TRBV11-2 | . | CASGSYEQYF | TGTGCCAGCGGCTCCTACGAGCAGTACTTC
many | TRBJ1-2 | TRBV12-3/TRBV12-4 | . | CASSLGNYGYTF | TGTGCCAGCAGTTTAGGGAACTATGGCTACACCTTC
many | TRBJ2-2 | TRBV7-3 | . | CASSSGQTTGELFF | TGTGCCAGCAGCTCCGGACAGACCACCGGGGAGCTGTTTTTT
many | TRBJ2-3 | TRBV6-5 | . | CASSLSLTLTDTQYF | TGTGCCAGCAGTTTGAGTCTTACTCTCACAGATACGCAGTATTTT
many | TRBJ2-1 | TRBV6-1 | . | CASSMTPNNEQFF | TGTGCCAGCAGCATGACACCCAACAATGAGCAGTTCTTC
many | TRBJ1-3 | TRBV10-2 | . | CASSRGLDGNTIYF | TGCGCCAGCAGTAGGGGTCTTGATGGAAACACCATATATTTT
many | TRBJ2-4 | TRBV28 | TRBD1 | CASSGAGTGLAKNIQYF | TGTGCCAGCAGTGGGGCCGGGACAGGGTTGGCCAAAAACATTCAGTACTTC
many | TRBJ2-5 | TRBV20-1 | TRBD2 | CSARDTSGGAAETQYF | TGCAGTGCTAGAGATACTAGCGGGGGGGCCGCAGAGACCCAGTACTTC
many | TRBJ1-1 | TRBV18 | TRBD1 | CASSPRIQGYVNTEAFF | TGTGCCAGCTCACCACGGATACAGGGGTATGTGAACACTGAAGCTTTCTTT